The rows below give T cell receptor beta chains drawn from one sample of a study of T-cell reconstitution after alpha-beta-depleted transplantation in children. Via MiXCR, TCRdb re-called the PCR reads, giving one row per CDR3 protein. The top ten clones hold around 30% of a sample with just over 950,000 distinct CDR3 sequences, around 30% of them seen once. This material consisted of PBMCs, mostly from graft donor cells, taken 360 days after TCRalphabeta/CD19-depleted stem cell transplant. The receptors derive from a boy under two years old who had a stem cell transplant for SCID, so the T cells may come from the graft donor. The CDR3 runs from the conserved cysteine through the conserved F or W. A D gene is named only where the DNA matches it firmly. The size of a clone is reported for some rows only, either as once, few or many, or as a class for expanded clones.

v_call	j_call	d_call	clone_size	cdr3_aa	cdr3_nt
TRBV6-1	TRBJ2-7	TRBD1	.	CASSPSGQGYEQYF	TGTGCCAGCAGTCCAAGCGGACAGGGGTACGAGCAGTACTTC
TRBV7-2	TRBJ1-5	.	.	CASSSLGLQHF	TGTGCCAGCAGCTCGCTGGGTCTCCAGCATTTT
TRBV20-1	TRBJ2-3	.	few	CSARGTIGTDTQYF	TGCAGTGCCCGGGGAACTATTGGCACAGATACGCAGTATTTT
TRBV24-1	TRBJ1-1	.	.	CATSAAGRNTEAFF	TGTGCCACCAGTGCCGCCGGGAGGAACACTGAAGCTTTCTTT
TRBV5-1	TRBJ2-2	.	many	CASSLAGHTGELFF	TGTGCCAGCAGCTTGGCGGGCCACACCGGGGAGCTGTTTTTT
TRBV7-9	TRBJ1-1	.	once	CASSPSGELDTEAFF	TGTGCCAGCAGCCCCTCGGGAGAACTAGACACTGAAGCTTTCTTT
TRBV6-6	TRBJ1-5	.	.	CASSSGVGQPQHF	TGTGCCAGCAGTTCAGGGGTAGGTCAGCCCCAGCATTTT
TRBV9	TRBJ1-2	TRBD1	few	CASSVATGGYGYTF	TGTGCCAGCAGCGTAGCGACAGGGGGATATGGCTACACCTTC
TRBV4-1	TRBJ1-1	TRBD1	.	CASSQELWGTGGLVAFF	TGCGCCAGCAGCCAAGAGTTATGGGGGACAGGGGGGCTAGTTGCTTTCTTT
TRBV3-1	TRBJ2-1	TRBD1	.	CASSTIARGSGLDTDYNEQFF	TGTGCCAGCAGCACCATAGCCAGGGGGTCCGGGCTAGACACCGACTACAATGAGCAGTTCTTC
TRBV5-1	TRBJ2-2	.	few	CASSLLDFGGELFF	TGCGCCAGCAGCTTACTGGATTTCGGCGGGGAGCTGTTTTTT
TRBV11-2	TRBJ2-5	.	.	CASSRINPGLPGKTQYF	TGTGCCAGCAGCCGAATAAATCCGGGACTCCCGGGGAAGACCCAGTACTTC
TRBV12-3/TRBV12-4	TRBJ2-1	.	.	CASSSFSQGGQENEQFF	TGTGCCAGCAGTTCGTTCTCACAGGGGGGGCAAGAAAATGAGCAGTTCTTC
TRBV6-5	TRBJ2-7	.	few	CASSYDRGWDFQHSYEQYF	TGTGCCAGCAGTTACGACCGGGGTTGGGATTTCCAGCACTCCTACGAGCAGTACTTC
TRBV29-1	TRBJ1-1	.	.	CSTGAGATEAFF	TGCAGCACGGGCGCCGGTGCCACTGAAGCTTTCTTT
TRBV15	TRBJ2-1	TRBD2	.	CATSRDGTSGAYEQFF	TGTGCCACCAGCAGAGATGGGACTAGCGGGGCCTATGAGCAGTTCTTC
TRBV27	TRBJ2-1	.	.	CASNPQGMGEQFF	TGTGCCAGCAACCCACAGGGAATGGGTGAGCAGTTCTTC
TRBV21-1	TRBJ2-5	.	few	CASSGIQETQYF	TGTGCCAGCAGCGGGATTCAAGAGACCCAGTACTTC
TRBV5-1	TRBJ2-6	.	.	CASRLGSPGANVLTF	TGCGCCAGCAGGTTGGGGTCCCCTGGGGCCAACGTCCTGACTTTC
TRBV7-2	TRBJ1-1	.	.	CASSPRRTNTEAFF	TGTGCCAGCAGCCCACGTAGAACTAACACTGAAGCTTTCTTT
TRBV12-3/TRBV12-4	TRBJ2-7	.	.	CASNQGTVYEQYF	TGTGCCAGCAACCAAGGGACCGTCTACGAGCAGTACTTC
TRBV7-3	TRBJ2-3	.	.	CASSLSSTRPTDTQYF	TGTGCCAGCAGCTTAAGCTCGACTCGCCCAACAGATACGCAGTATTTT
TRBV2	TRBJ1-1	.	few	CASSELRNTEAFF	TGTGCCAGCAGTGAATTGAGGAACACTGAAGCTTTCTTT
TRBV15	TRBJ2-5	TRBD2	.	CATSRDRAGRETQYF	TGTGCCACCAGCAGAGATCGAGCGGGGAGAGAGACCCAGTACTTC
TRBV27	TRBJ2-7	.	.	CASSLGQPFRQQYF	TGTGCCAGCAGTTTAGGTCAGCCTTTCAGGCAGCAGTACTTC
TRBV20-1	TRBJ1-4	TRBD1	few	CYSGGNSEKLFF	TGCTATTCAGGGGGAAACAGTGAAAAACTGTTTTTT
TRBV16	TRBJ2-3	.	.	CASSQFLQGPSTDTQYF	TGTGCCAGCAGCCAATTTCTACAGGGACCTAGCACAGATACGCAGTATTTT
TRBV10-2	TRBJ1-5	.	.	CASSSKGQGLDSNQPQHF	TGCGCCAGCAGTTCCAAGGGGCAGGGGCTCGATAGCAATCAGCCCCAGCATTTT
TRBV5-5	TRBJ2-2	TRBD1	.	CASSLGKFGQGSTGELFF	TGTGCCAGCAGCCTGGGTAAATTCGGACAGGGCAGCACCGGGGAGCTGTTTTTT
TRBV20-1	TRBJ2-2	.	few	CSARDMRRNTGELFF	TGCAGTGCTAGAGATATGAGGCGTAACACCGGGGAGCTGTTTTTT
TRBV5-1	TRBJ1-1	.	.	CASRQWVTLNTEAFF	TGCGCCAGCAGGCAGTGGGTTACACTGAACACTGAAGCTTTCTTT
TRBV28	TRBJ2-1	.	few	CASSFPAGYNEQFF	TGTGCCAGCAGTTTCCCGGCAGGGTACAATGAGCAGTTCTTC
TRBV20-1	TRBJ2-5	.	.	CSAREYREQETQYF	TGCAGTGCTAGAGAATACCGGGAGCAAGAGACCCAGTACTTC
TRBV13	TRBJ1-4	.	.	CASSLRRSANEKLFF	TGTGCCAGCAGCCTTCGTAGGTCAGCTAATGAAAAACTGTTTTTT
TRBV9	TRBJ2-2	TRBD2	few	CASSAEGTSGGTGELFF	TGTGCCAGCAGCGCCGAGGGTACTAGCGGGGGCACCGGGGAGCTGTTTTTT
TRBV20-1	TRBJ2-1	.	few	CSARLRGEQFF	TGCAGTGCTCGCCTCCGGGGTGAGCAGTTCTTC
TRBV7-2	TRBJ2-2	.	.	CASSLAYLRAGELFF	TGTGCCAGCAGCTTAGCCTACCTCAGGGCCGGGGAGCTGTTTTTT
TRBV5-1	TRBJ2-1	.	few	CASSSQGVLEQFF	TGCGCCAGCAGCTCGCAGGGCGTCCTTGAGCAGTTCTTC
TRBV2	TRBJ2-2	.	.	CASSEHGNTGELFF	TGTGCCAGCAGTGAACACGGAAACACCGGGGAGCTGTTTTTT
TRBV6-1	TRBJ2-5	.	.	CASSRTGSQETQNF	TGTGCCAGCAGTCGTACAGGGAGCCAAGAGACCCAGAACTTC
TRBV4-1	TRBJ2-7	.	.	CASSQVWKGPYEQYF	TGCGCCAGCAGCCAAGTGTGGAAAGGCCCCTACGAGCAGTACTTC
TRBV6-1	TRBJ2-2	TRBD1	once	CASSERGQGRTGELFF	TGTGCCAGCAGTGAGCGGGGACAGGGGCGCACCGGGGAGCTGTTTTTT
TRBV6-5	TRBJ2-6	.	few	CASSYLTGSSGANVLTF	TGTGCCAGCAGTTACTTGACAGGAAGCTCTGGGGCCAACGTCCTGACTTTC
TRBV20-1	TRBJ2-7	.	.	CSALESSYEQYF	TGCAGTGCTCTAGAGAGCTCCTACGAGCAGTACTTC
TRBV7-3	TRBJ2-4	TRBD1	.	CASSLTGGLSKNIQYF	TGTGCCAGCAGCTTAACAGGGGGCTTGTCCAAAAACATTCAGTACTTC
TRBV30	TRBJ2-1	TRBD1	.	CAWSVGTGCNEQFF	TGTGCCTGGAGTGTTGGGACAGGGTGCAATGAGCAGTTCTTC
TRBV4-3	TRBJ2-3	.	.	CASSQSVGPNTDTQYF	TGCGCCAGCAGCCAATCGGTGGGACCCAACACAGATACGCAGTATTTT
TRBV28	TRBJ2-2	.	.	CASSRQVVAGELFF	TGTGCCAGCAGTAGGCAGGTAGTCGCCGGGGAGCTGTTTTTT
TRBV4-3	TRBJ1-5	.	.	CASSQDLRDSAQHF	TGCGCCAGCAGCCAAGATCTACGGGACTCGGCCCAGCATTTT
TRBV12-3/TRBV12-4	TRBJ2-5	.	.	CASSFAQGETQYF	TGTGCCAGCAGTTTCGCACAGGGAGAGACCCAGTACTTC